These T cell receptor beta chains were read from a single sample in a study of CXCR3-negative and CXCR3-positive naive CD8 T cells. TCRdb reprocessed the 5' RACE reads, keeping one entry per CDR3 protein, no DNA. The sample data list thousands of distinct CDR3 sequences. The sample taken for sequencing was naive CXCR3- CD8+ T cells from blood. The receptor source for this set is a human donor in good health. Some clones in this sample may be carry-over from other donors' samples. Each CDR3 is given with its conserved first and last residue. Fields, in order: CDR3 length, J gene, V gene, clone size, CDR3 protein. Clone size is shown for a subset of rows, as once, few, many or a class of expanded clone.

>12|TRBJ2-1|TRBV20-1|NA
CSPGLSYNEQFF
>13|TRBJ2-7|TRBV6-7|medium-sized
CASSSPTVYEQYF
>15|TRBJ2-3|TRBV29-1|medium-sized
CSVEPGERGTDTQYF
>14|TRBJ2-2|TRBV6-5|NA
CASSRGTAPGELFF
>20|TRBJ2-3|TRBV5-1|NA
CASSPARTSGSIGSTDTQYF
>13|TRBJ1-1|TRBV6-5|NA
CASSYGRGTEAFF
>13|TRBJ2-1|TRBV19|medium-sized
CARQGARYNEQFF
>14|TRBJ2-7|TRBV29-1|medium-sized
CSVIEVGSSYEQYF
>14|TRBJ2-7|TRBV28|NA
CASSKQGSSYEQYF
>15|TRBJ2-1|TRBV20-1|medium-sized
CSARDWHGAVNEQFF
>11|TRBJ1-1|TRBV29-1|NA
CSVDRNTEAFF
>11|TRBJ2-1|TRBV29-1|NA
CSVLENNEQFF
>13|TRBJ2-7|TRBV20-1|NA
CSAPRGRAYEQYF
>15|TRBJ1-6|TRBV3-1|NA
CASSQGRDYNSPLHF
>15|TRBJ2-1|TRBV29-1|medium-sized
CSVDERGGRNNEQFF
>15|TRBJ2-5|TRBV7-2|NA
CASSSSGRKQETQYF
>14|TRBJ2-7|TRBV2|medium-sized
CASSERDRVYEQYF
>14|TRBJ2-1|TRBV11-2|NA
CASQTSGSYNEQFF
>13|TRBJ2-7|TRBV29-1|medium-sized
CSVEKTGTYEQYF
>14|TRBJ1-1|TRBV29-1|medium-sized
CSAYQGPMNTEAFF
>15|TRBJ2-1|TRBV20-1|NA
CSAAGGRRAYNEQFF
>14|TRBJ2-1|TRBV9|NA
CASSASGGNNEQFF
>14|TRBJ2-7|TRBV7-9|medium-sized
CASTHRTSGSEQYF
>19|TRBJ2-1|TRBV29-1|NA
CSGLLTSGDLVWSYNEQFF
>12|TRBJ1-2|TRBV29-1|NA
CSVGDRGNGYTF
>16|TRBJ2-1|TRBV25-1|NA
CASSDRRDRPYNEQFF
>17|TRBJ2-5|TRBV3-1|NA
CASSQDMGDPLQETQYF
>14|TRBJ2-7|TRBV29-1|NA
CSVEGWGFGIEQYF
>15|TRBJ2-1|TRBV21-1|NA
CASSEGCPSYNEQFF